The T cell receptor beta chain described here comes from a study of blood T cell repertoires in COVID-19. Study details: Acute-phase and convalescent COVID-19 samples originated in the United States, Italy and Spain.

Study members were between about 18 and 100 years old and lived in approximately 25 US regions. This table comes from immunoSEQ multiplex PCR, and its TCRdb copy is limited to in-frame clones, with some not included. The table lists some 180,000 clones, about 88% of them singletons. The CDR3 extends over 15 amino acids. Germline V gene data show CDR1 as MGHRA and CDR2 as YSYEKL. Trimming removed 1 base from V and 8 bases from J; junction bases left unmatched: 10. V and J are TRBV4-1 and TRBJ1-2; 7 bases fit TRBD1. The origin of this receptor is a woman aged 40 to 50 in a cohort exposed to, infected with or recovered from COVID-19 (not recorded which). The sequencing input was PBMCs or T cells enriched from blood (not recorded which). The CDR3 spells CASSQGRGTVEGYTF. Written as DNA, the CDR3 is TGCGCCAGCAGCCAAGGAAGGGGGACAGTGGAAGGCTACACCTTC.